These 16 T cell receptor beta chains came from one sample sequenced in a study of cytomegalovirus exposure and HLA in healthy donors. Amplification used 60 Vbeta primers and 13 Jbeta primers. Method: immunoSEQ multiplex PCR; TCRdb's copy keeps in-frame clones and lacks some. The sample holds under 140,000 clones; approximately 83% are singletons and the top ten take around 1.9%. Material for sequencing was PBMCs. The receptors derive from a middle-aged man in good health and CMV-seronegative.

At least ten counts were recorded for this clone. The V call is TRBV6-6, the J call TRBJ2-7; 7 bases are shared with TRBD1. After removal of 1 base from V and 3 bases from J, the junction contained 3 bases not matched to a gene. The CDR3 extends over 14 amino acids. Germline CDR1 reads MNHNY; CDR2 reads SVGAGI (reference sequence). This chain's CDR3 is CASSYYTGDYEQYF. CDR3 sequence (DNA): TGTGCCAGCAGTTACTATACAGGGGACTACGAGCAGTACTTC.

V usage is TRBV6-1 and J usage is TRBJ2-7; 8 positions match TRBD1. Germline V gives CDR1 MNHNS, CDR2 SASEGT. V dropped 0 bases and J dropped 5; count of bases not matched to a gene: 9. The CDR3 is 16 amino acids. The CDR3 bases are TGTGCCAGCAGTGAAGCGAATTCAAACAGGGGGGACGAGCAGTACTTC. As protein: CASSEANSNRGDEQYF.

CDR3 region: CAWSAVYEQYF. DNA for the CDR3: TGTGCCTGGAGTGCCGTCTACGAGCAGTACTTC. V usage is TRBV30 and J usage is TRBJ2-7, with D uncertain. CDR1 is GTSNPN, CDR2 SVGIG, per germline (reference sequence). V shed 1 base and J shed 3 bases, with 4 bases lying between them. This CDR3 is built from 11 residues.

This clone was recorded once. The J gene is TRBJ2-5, the V gene TRBV5-6, with D perhaps matching TRBD1 (6 bases). The CDR3 extends over 13 amino acids. Trimming left V 2 bases short and J 5 bases short, with 10 bases between. Germline V gene lookup returns CDR1 SGHDT and CDR2 YYEEEE. The CDR3, as DNA: TGTGCCAGCAGCTTACAGGGTCCCGAGACCCAGTACTTC. It specifies CASSLQGPETQYF.

This sequence joins TRBV5-6 and TRBJ1-3; a weak D match, TRBD1 (6 bases). This CDR3 is built from 16 residues. V was clipped by 0 bases and J by 2 bases, with 12 bases between them. Germline V gives CDR1 SGHDT, CDR2 YYEEEE. The DNA of the CDR3 is TGTGCCAGCAGCTTGGATCCAGGGGTTACTGGAAACACCATATATTTT. Amino acid sequence: CASSLDPGVTGNTIYF. The full variable domain, rest sourced from reference TRBV5-6 and TRBJ1-3, is DAGVTQSPTHLIKTRGQQVTLRCSPKSGHDTVSWYQQALGQGPQFIFQYYEEEERQRGNFPDRFSGHQFPNYSSELNVNALLLGDSALYLCASSLDPGVTGNTIYFGEGSWLTVV.

This chain uses TRBV7-2 with TRBJ1-3; D remains ambiguous. Germline CDR1 and CDR2: SGHTA and FQGNSA. The CDR3 has 15 residues. The V and J ends lost 6 bases and 1 base respectively, with 13 bases between them. CDR3 coding DNA: TGTGCCAGCAGTCGCGCGGCGGGTTCTGGAAACACCATATATTTT. Translating gives CASSRAAGSGNTIYF. The full variable domain, its missing parts supplied by reference TRBV7-2 and TRBJ1-3, is GAGVSQSPSNKVTEKGKDVELRCDPISGHTALYWYRQSLGQGLEFLIYFQGNSAPDKSGLPSDRFSAERTGGSVSTLTIQRTQQEDSAVYLCASSRAAGSGNTIYFGEGSWLTVV.

This chain links TRBV5-4 with TRBJ1-1, with 9 positions matching TRBD1. The CDR3 is 15 amino acids. Per germline, CDR1 SGHNT and CDR2 YYREEE (reference sequence). V shed 2 bases and J 5 bases; nucleotides not matched to a gene: 7. The CDR3 nucleotides read TGTGCCAGCAGCTTAATACGACAGGGGGGAACTGAAGCTTTCTTT. The encoded protein is CASSLIRQGGTEAFF.

The rearrangement links TRBV7-9 to TRBJ1-5; D not resolved. V lost 4 bases to trimming and J lost 3 bases, with 10 bases between them. CDR3 length equals 14 residues. Germline-derived CDR1 and CDR2 are SEHNR and FQNEAQ (reference sequence). The CDR3 sequence: CASSSPGFNQPQHF. CDR3 in DNA: TGTGCCAGCAGCTCCCCGGGATTCAATCAGCCCCAGCATTTT. The whole variable domain, filled in from reference TRBV7-9 and TRBJ1-5, reads DTGVSQNPRHKITKRGQNVTFRCDPISEHNRLYWYRQTLGQGPEFLTYFQNEAQLEKSRLLSDRFSAERPKGSFSTLEIQRTEQGDSAMYLCASSSPGFNQPQHFGDGTRLSIL.

The chain joins TRBV15 to TRBJ1-4; D not resolved. There are 15 residues in the CDR3. Germline-derived CDR1 and CDR2 are LNHNV and YYDKDF (reference sequence). Trimming took 3 bases from V and 4 from J, leaving 12 bases between them. CDR3 nucleotide sequence: TGTGCCACCAGCAGCTGGCAGGAGGGTAATGAAAAACTGTTTTTT. Its translation: CATSSWQEGNEKLFF.

The rearrangement uses TRBV28 and TRBJ1-2; tentatively, D is TRBD1 (6 bases). Germline V lookup: CDR1 MDHEN, CDR2 SYDVKM. The CDR3 contains 12 residues. The ends were cut back, 6 bases at V and 8 bases at J, with 13 bases in the middle. CDR3 nucleotide sequence: TGTGCCAGCAGCCAGGGGCTGAGCGGCTACACCTTC. Protein product: CASSQGLSGYTF.

In its sample, this clone was seen a few times. This chain links TRBV5-6 with TRBJ1-5; 8 bases align to TRBD1. The CDR3 runs to 16 residues. Germline values: CDR1 SGHDT, CDR2 YYEEEE. The V and J ends lost 2 bases and 5 bases, in that order; junction bases with no gene match: 9. The chain's CDR3 is CASSFYLTGADQPQHF. DNA for the CDR3: TGTGCCAGCAGCTTTTATCTGACAGGGGCAGATCAGCCCCAGCATTTT. Together with reference TRBV5-6 and TRBJ1-5, the CDR3 gives the full variable domain: DAGVTQSPTHLIKTRGQQVTLRCSPKSGHDTVSWYQQALGQGPQFIFQYYEEEERQRGNFPDRFSGHQFPNYSSELNVNALLLGDSALYLCASSFYLTGADQPQHFGDGTRLSIL.

The chain joins TRBV27 to TRBJ2-6; TRBD1 matches 7 bases. CDR1 MNHEY and CDR2 SMNVEV come from the germline V gene (reference sequence). The CDR3 runs 17 residues. Trimming cost V 5 bases and J 0 bases; bases outside gene matches: 7. DNA for the CDR3: TGTGCCAGCAGTGCAGGGGGTCGGAGCTCTGGGGCCAACGTCCTGACTTTC. This gives the protein CASSAGGRSSGANVLTF.

The chain combines TRBV6-5 with TRBJ1-2; D may be TRBD1 (6 bases). Per the germline V gene, CDR1 is MNHEY and CDR2 is SVGAGI. Trimming shortened V by 4 bases and J by 4 bases, and 10 bases separated the two germline ends. The CDR3 loop spans 13 amino acids. The CDR3 coding sequence is TGTGCCAGCAGTTCGGACAGTTTCTATGGCTACACCTTC. Amino acids: CASSSDSFYGYTF.

The rearrangement uses TRBV2 and TRBJ1-6, with 7 nucleotides matching TRBD1. V trimming: 8 bases; J trimming: 4 bases; junction bases outside the gene matches: 2. From germline, CDR1 is SNHLY and CDR2 FYNNEI. The CDR3 has 13 amino acids. CDR3 sequence reads: CASGGQYNSPLHF. CDR3 nucleotide sequence: TGTGCCAGCGGGGGACAGTATAATTCACCCCTCCACTTT.

The V call is TRBV19, the J call TRBJ1-5; 12 bases are shared with TRBD1. The trim removed 5 bases at V and 6 bases at J, leaving 5 bases unmatched. This CDR3 region has 15 residues. CDR1 is LNHDA, CDR2 SQIVND, per germline (reference sequence). The chain's CDR3 is CASSGGQGAAQPQHF. Here the CDR3 DNA reads TGTGCCAGTAGTGGGGGACAGGGGGCCGCTCAGCCCCAGCATTTT.

V usage is TRBV29-1 and J usage is TRBJ1-1; TRBD1 matches 7 bases. CDR1 and CDR2 from the germline V gene are SQVTM and ANQGSEA. The V and J ends lost 7 bases and 5 bases, in that order; junction bases with no gene match: 16. The CDR3 loop spans 15 amino acids. The chain's CDR3 is CSGGPLQGRRTEAFF. The DNA of the CDR3 is TGCAGCGGAGGACCCCTACAGGGGCGGAGGACTGAAGCTTTCTTT.